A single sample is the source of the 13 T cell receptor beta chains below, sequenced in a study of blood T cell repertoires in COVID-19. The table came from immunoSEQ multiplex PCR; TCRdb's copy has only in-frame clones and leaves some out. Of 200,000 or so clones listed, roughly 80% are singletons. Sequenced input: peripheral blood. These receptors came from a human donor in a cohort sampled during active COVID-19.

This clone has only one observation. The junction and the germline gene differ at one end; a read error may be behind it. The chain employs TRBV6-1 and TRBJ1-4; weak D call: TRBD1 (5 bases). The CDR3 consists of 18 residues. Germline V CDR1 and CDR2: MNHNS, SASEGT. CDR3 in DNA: TGTGCCAGCCGTGACGGGCAGGGCAGTACTAAGGAGTGGGAAAAACTGTTTTTT. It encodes CASRDGQGSTKEWEKLFF.

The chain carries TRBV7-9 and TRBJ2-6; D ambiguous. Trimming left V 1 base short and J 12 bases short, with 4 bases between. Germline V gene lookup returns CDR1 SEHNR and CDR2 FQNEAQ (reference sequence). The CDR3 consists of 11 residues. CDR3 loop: CASSLDSVLTF. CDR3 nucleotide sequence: TGTGCCAGCAGCTTAGACAGCGTCCTGACTTTC. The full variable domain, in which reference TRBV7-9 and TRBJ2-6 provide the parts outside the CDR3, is DTGVSQNPRHKITKRGQNVTFRCDPISEHNRLYWYRQTLGQGPEFLTYFQNEAQLEKSRLLSDRFSAERPKGSFSTLEIQRTEQGDSAMYLCASSLDSVLTFGAGSRLTVL.

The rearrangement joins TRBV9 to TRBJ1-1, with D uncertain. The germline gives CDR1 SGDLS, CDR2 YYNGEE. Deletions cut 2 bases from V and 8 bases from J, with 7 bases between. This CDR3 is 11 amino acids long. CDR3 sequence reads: CASSVGEEAFF. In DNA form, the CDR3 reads TGTGCCAGCAGCGTCGGGGAAGAAGCTTTCTTT.

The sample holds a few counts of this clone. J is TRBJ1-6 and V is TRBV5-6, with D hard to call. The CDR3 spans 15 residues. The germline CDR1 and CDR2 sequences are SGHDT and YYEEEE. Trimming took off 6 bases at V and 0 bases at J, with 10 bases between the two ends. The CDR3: CASISRSSYNSPLHF. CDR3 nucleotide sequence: TGTGCCAGCATCTCGAGGAGCTCCTATAATTCACCCCTCCACTTT. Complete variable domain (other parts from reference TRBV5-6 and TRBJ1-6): DAGVTQSPTHLIKTRGQQVTLRCSPKSGHDTVSWYQQALGQGPQFIFQYYEEEERQRGNFPDRFSGHQFPNYSSELNVNALLLGDSALYLCASISRSSYNSPLHFGNGTRLTVT.

The CDR3, as DNA: TGTGCCAGTAGTACTAGACAGGGAAGCACTGAAGCTTTCTTT. Amino acid sequence: CASSTRQGSTEAFF. The chain employs TRBV19 and TRBJ1-1; 7 bases map to TRBD1. The CDR3 length is 14 residues. Germline values: CDR1 LNHDA, CDR2 SQIVND (reference sequence). Unmatched junction bases numbered 6, after V lost 4 bases and J lost 4 bases.

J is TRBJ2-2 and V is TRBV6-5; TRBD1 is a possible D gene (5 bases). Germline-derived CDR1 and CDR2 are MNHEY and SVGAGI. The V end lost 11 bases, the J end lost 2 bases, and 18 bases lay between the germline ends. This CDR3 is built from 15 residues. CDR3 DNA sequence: TGTGCCTCGCGCAGGGTCCAGGGTAACACCGGGGAGCTGTTTTTT. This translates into CASRRVQGNTGELFF.

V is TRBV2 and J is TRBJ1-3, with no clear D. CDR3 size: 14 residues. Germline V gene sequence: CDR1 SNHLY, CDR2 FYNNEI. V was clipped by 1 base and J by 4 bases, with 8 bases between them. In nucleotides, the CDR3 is TGTGCCAGCAGTGAAGTGGCGCGGGGAAACACCATATATTTT. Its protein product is CASSEVARGNTIYF.

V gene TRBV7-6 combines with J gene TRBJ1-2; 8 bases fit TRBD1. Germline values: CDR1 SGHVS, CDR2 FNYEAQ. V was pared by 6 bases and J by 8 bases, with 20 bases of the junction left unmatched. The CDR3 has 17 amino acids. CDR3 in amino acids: CASSPDGHRGVWYGYTF. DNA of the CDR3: TGTGCCAGCAGTCCCGACGGACACAGGGGGGTTTGGTACGGCTACACCTTC.

DNA for the CDR3: TGCGCCAGCAGCCAAGAAGGGGTTAACTACCAAGAGACCCAGTACTTC. Translation: CASSQEGVNYQETQYF. The chain recombines TRBV4-1 with TRBJ2-5, with a possible D match to TRBD1 (5 bases). Germline assignment: CDR1 MGHRA and CDR2 YSYEKL. V lost 0 bases and J 0 bases, leaving 11 bases between the germline ends. The CDR3 runs 16 residues.

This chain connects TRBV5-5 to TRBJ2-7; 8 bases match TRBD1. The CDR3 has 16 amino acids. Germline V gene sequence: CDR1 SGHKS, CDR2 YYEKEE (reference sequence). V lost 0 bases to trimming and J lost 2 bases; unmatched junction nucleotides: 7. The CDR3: CASSLDGGTGPYEQYF. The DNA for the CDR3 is TGTGCCAGCAGCTTGGATGGGGGGACAGGACCCTACGAGCAGTACTTC.

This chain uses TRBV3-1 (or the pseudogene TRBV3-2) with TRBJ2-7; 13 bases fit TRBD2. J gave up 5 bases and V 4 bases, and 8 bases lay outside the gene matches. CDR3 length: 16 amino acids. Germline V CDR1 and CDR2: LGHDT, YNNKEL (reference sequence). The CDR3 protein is CASSLGLAGVRNEQYF. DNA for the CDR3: TGTGCCAGCAGCCTAGGACTAGCGGGAGTGAGGAACGAGCAGTACTTC.

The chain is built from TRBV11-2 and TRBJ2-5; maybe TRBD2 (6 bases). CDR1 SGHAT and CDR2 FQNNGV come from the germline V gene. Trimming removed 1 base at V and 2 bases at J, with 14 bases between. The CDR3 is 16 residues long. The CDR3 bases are TGTGCCAGCAGCTTAGGTGTCCACCGGGAGCAAGAGACCCAGTACTTC. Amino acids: CASSLGVHREQETQYF.

CDR3 amino acids: CASTPWGTNTGELFF. Here the CDR3 DNA reads TGTGCCAGCACCCCCTGGGGCACGAACACCGGGGAGCTGTTTTTT. This chain connects TRBV5-5 to TRBJ2-2; D may be TRBD1 (5 bases). This CDR3 region has 15 residues. Germline loops: CDR1 SGHKS, CDR2 YYEKEE (reference sequence). Trimming cost V 6 bases and J 0 bases, with 12 bases left between them.